This T cell receptor beta chain originates from a study of prognosis after radiotherapy for stage I lung cancer. In the study overall: Stage I lung tumors that were newly diagnosed and primary were found in 15 or so patients, while about 5 patients had oligometastatic NSCLC after surgical resection of the primary tumor.

V was pared by 2 bases and J by 6 bases, with 16 bases between. Germline loops: CDR1 SNHLY, CDR2 FYNNEI. This CDR3 has 15 residues. Points on this clonotype: Antigen specificity is unknown. This may stem from a read error, because a much larger clone lies one nucleotide away.

Study-level points and caveats: Diminished Shannon entropy following stereotactic body radiation therapy characterized patients who developed distant metastases.

TCR beta CDR3 was amplified from genomic DNA by two-round multiplex PCR. It was primers specific to each TRBV and TRBJ gene that first-round PCR used. TCRdb re-analysed the multiplex PCR reads in MiXCR, keeping a single row per CDR3 protein. The sample contains about 25,000 distinct CDR3 sequences, under 40% of which appear only once. The material sequenced was PBMCs, taken before or after stereotactic body radiation therapy (not recorded which). The genes are TRBV2 and TRBJ1-1; D is unclear. The sequence was collected from a donor at least 50 years old with non-small cell lung cancer. The CDR3 spells CASSESEGGMSEAFF. CDR3 in DNA: TGTGCCAGCAGTGAATCGGAGGGAGGGATGTCTGAAGCTTTCTTT.